The sequence of this T cell receptor beta chain was determined in a study of T cells in Graves' hyperthyroidism and ophthalmopathy. Study-wide findings and caveats: Classification by a 13 V-J model distinguished ophthalmopathy from stable hyperthyroidism. In blood, most of the thyroid clonotypes expanded above 0.001 were also present.

Germline V gives CDR1 SQVTM, CDR2 ANQGSEA. The CDR3 contains 12 residues. RNA transcripts yielded amplified TCR beta CDR3 regions. First-round RT-PCR with HTBI primers amplified the TCR CDR3 region. TCRdb processed the multiplex PCR reads anew with MiXCR; each CDR3 protein has one entry. The table records roughly 700,000 distinct CDR3 sequences, roughly a third of them present only once. Thyroid ultrasound, orbital computed tomography, clinical symptoms, and serum thyroxine and TRAb underpinned diagnoses. Concerning this clonotype: The antigen remains undetermined. Mismatch with germline at one junction end may stem from a read error.

This rearrangement joins TRBV29-1 to TRBJ2-7, with a possible D match to TRBD2 (5 bases). The receptor's source is a woman aged 40 to 50 with Graves' hyperthyroidism. The specimen sequenced was blood. CDR3 sequence reads: CSVDDGTYEQYF. DNA for the CDR3: TGCAGTGTTGACGACGGGACCTACGAGCAGTACTTC.